Listed here are 30 T cell receptor beta chains from one sample, sequenced in a study of blood T cell repertoires in COVID-19. TCRdb's copy holds only in-frame clones and misses some; the assay was immunoSEQ multiplex PCR. The sample consists of about 150,000 clones, roughly 87% of them appearing once. Sequencing was performed on PBMCs or T cells enriched from blood (not recorded which). The origin of the receptors is a woman in her thirties or forties who had been exposed to COVID-19.

This rearrangement joins TRBV5-1 to TRBJ1-1; D is perhaps TRBD1 (6 bases). Between the trimmed V and J ends, which lost 5 bases and 5 bases, there was a span of 13 bases. Germline loops: CDR1 SGHRS, CDR2 YFSETQ. This CDR3 has 13 amino acids. The CDR3 reads CASSPQGATEAFF. The CDR3 nucleotides are TGCGCCAGCAGTCCACAGGGCGCTACTGAAGCTTTCTTT.

The V call is TRBV19, the J call TRBJ1-1; D possibly corresponds to TRBD1 (5 bases). Germline values: CDR1 LNHDA, CDR2 SQIVND (reference sequence). This CDR3 region has 17 residues. The V gene lost 5 bases and the J gene lost 4 bases, with 23 bases spanning the gap. The CDR3 bases are TGTGCCAGTAGTCACCCCCTTCGGCGGGGACGGACCACTGAAGCTTTCTTT. Translated, it gives CASSHPLRRGRTTEAFF.

The chain carries TRBV28 and TRBJ2-2, with 9 nucleotides matching TRBD1. There are 16 residues in the CDR3. CDR1 MDHEN and CDR2 SYDVKM come from the germline V gene. Trimming removed 5 bases from V and 4 bases from J; junction bases left unmatched: 8. The CDR3 nucleotides are TGTGCCAGCAGTCCGAACAGACAGGGGGGCACCGGGGAGCTGTTTTTT. It codes for CASSPNRQGGTGELFF.

V is TRBV19 and J is TRBJ1-1, with 8 bases that match TRBD1. This CDR3 spans 13 amino acids. Germline V lookup: CDR1 LNHDA, CDR2 SQIVND (reference sequence). With 7 bases clipped from V and 7 bases from J, the junction kept 8 bases outside the gene matches. The CDR3 sequence: CASTKDRVFEAFF. The CDR3 DNA sequence: TGTGCCAGTACCAAGGACAGGGTATTTGAAGCTTTCTTT.

The chain recombines TRBV5-1 with TRBJ1-4; 8 positions match TRBD1. The CDR3 has 15 amino acids. V shed 2 bases and J 5 bases; nucleotides not matched to a gene: 5. Germline V gene sequence: CDR1 SGHRS, CDR2 YFSETQ. CDR3 loop: CASSFTGGENEKLFF. In DNA form, the CDR3 reads TGCGCCAGCAGCTTCACAGGGGGGGAGAATGAAAAACTGTTTTTT.

This chain joins TRBV10-3 and TRBJ1-6; D not certain. The CDR3 totals 15 residues. Germline CDR1 is ENHRY and CDR2 is SYGVKD. V dropped 6 bases and J dropped 6 bases, with 15 bases sitting between them. CDR3 amino acids: CAIRLHERGNSPLHF. In DNA form, the CDR3 reads TGTGCCATCAGGCTACACGAACGCGGTAATTCACCCCTCCACTTT.

The V and J genes are TRBV2 and TRBJ1-2, with D uncertain. This CDR3 is 13 amino acids long. Trimming removed 2 bases at V and 8 bases at J, with 12 bases between. Germline values: CDR1 SNHLY, CDR2 FYNNEI. CDR3 sequence reads: CASSESPGTGYTF. The CDR3 bases are TGTGCCAGCAGTGAATCCCCAGGCACCGGCTACACCTTC.

The chain's CDR3 is CASRTPMYEQYF. The CDR3 DNA reads as TGTGCCAGCCGTACCCCTATGTACGAGCAGTACTTC. The rearrangement links TRBV28 to TRBJ2-7; D uncertain. The CDR3 is 12 residues long. The ends were cut back, 8 bases at V and 4 bases at J, with 12 bases in the middle. CDR1 and CDR2 from the germline V gene are MDHEN and SYDVKM. Using reference TRBV28 and TRBJ2-7 for the parts outside the CDR3, the full variable domain is DVKVTQSSRYLVKRTGEKVFLECVQDMDHENMFWYRQDPGLGLRLIYFSYDVKMKEKGDIPEGYSVSREKKERFSLILESASTNQTSMYLCASRTPMYEQYFGPGTRLTVT.

Concerning this clone itself: Other DNA sequences from this sample encode an identical CDR3 as well. The rearrangement links TRBV18 to TRBJ2-3, with TRBD1 matching 7 bases. Unmatched junction bases numbered 5, after V lost 4 bases and J lost 4 bases. The CDR3 sequence is 14 residues long. Germline values: CDR1 KGHSH, CDR2 LQKENI. As DNA, the CDR3 is TGTGCCAGCTCACAGATCCAGGGGGCAGATACGCAGTATTTT. This encodes CASSQIQGADTQYF.

A single count supports this clone. The CDR3 DNA is TGTGCCAGCAGCAACCCGACAGGGGTGGAGGGTGAGCAGTTCTTC. This gives the protein CASSNPTGVEGEQFF. The chain has TRBV6-6 and TRBJ2-1; 8 bases are shared with TRBD1. There are 15 residues in the CDR3. CDR1 MNHNY and CDR2 SVGAGI come from the germline V gene (reference sequence). The ends lost 6 bases at V and 9 bases at J; junction bases unmatched: 13.

J is TRBJ2-7 and V is TRBV3-1 (or the pseudogene TRBV3-2); TRBD2 is a possible D gene (6 bases). V lost 10 bases and J 0 bases, leaving 10 bases between the germline ends. CDR3 length: 12 residues. Germline V CDR1 and CDR2: LGHDT, YNNKEL (reference sequence). The CDR3 region has the DNA TGTGCCACTCCGGACTACTCCTACGAGCAGTACTTC. Translating gives CATPDYSYEQYF.

The V gene is TRBV4-1, the J gene TRBJ1-6; D not certain. The germline CDR1 and CDR2 sequences are MGHRA and YSYEKL. Trimming removed 4 bases from V and 13 bases from J, with 11 bases in between. The CDR3 is 12 residues long. The CDR3 sequence: CASSLPLGPLHF. The CDR3 coding sequence is TGCGCCAGCAGCCTACCCTTGGGCCCCCTCCACTTT.

The chain is built from TRBV7-8 and TRBJ2-1, with TRBD2 matching over 9 bases. CDR1 SGHVS and CDR2 FQNEAQ come from the germline V gene. J lost 7 bases, V lost 8 bases, and 6 bases had no gene match. This CDR3 comprises 13 residues. CDR3: CASGSGGGNEQFF. The CDR3 bases are TGTGCCAGCGGTAGCGGGGGTGGTAATGAGCAGTTCTTC.

The rearrangement links TRBV12-3 or TRBV12-4 to TRBJ1-2; D unresolved. The CDR3 is made up of 11 amino acids. Trimming took off 5 bases at V and 8 bases at J, with 9 bases between the two ends. The CDR3 DNA reads as TGTGCCAGCAGTATTGTGGAGGGCTACACCTTC. Its translation: CASSIVEGYTF.

The CDR3 DNA sequence: TGTGCCAGCAGTTCAACTTCCCGGGGGGGCGGGGAGACCCAGTACTTC. This codes for CASSSTSRGGGETQYF. This chain connects TRBV7-9 to TRBJ2-5; 8 positions agree with TRBD2. The V and J ends lost 6 bases and 5 bases, in that order; junction bases with no gene match: 14. Germline assignment: CDR1 SEHNR and CDR2 FQNEAQ (reference sequence). The CDR3 has 16 amino acids.

This sequence joins TRBV27 and TRBJ2-7, with 7 positions matching TRBD2. V trimming: 2 bases; J trimming: 3 bases; junction bases outside the gene matches: 4. Germline V gene lookup returns CDR1 MNHEY and CDR2 SMNVEV (reference sequence). The CDR3 sequence is 14 residues long. The CDR3 sequence is CASSLGGSIYEQYF. CDR3 coding DNA: TGTGCCAGCAGTTTAGGCGGGAGTATCTACGAGCAGTACTTC.

The chain combines TRBV12-5 with TRBJ1-2; the D is unclear. Per the germline V gene, CDR1 is LGHNT and CDR2 is FRNRAP. The germline V and J ends were trimmed by 4 bases and 2 bases, with 14 bases remaining between them. The CDR3 covers 15 residues. Here the CDR3 reads CASGYKTWPNYGYTF. The CDR3 bases are TGTGCTAGTGGTTACAAAACATGGCCGAACTATGGCTACACCTTC.

The chain has TRBV7-9 and TRBJ1-1; D ambiguous. This CDR3 has 13 amino acids. V was clipped by 4 bases and J by 8 bases, with 14 bases between them. The germline V gene has CDR1 SEHNR and CDR2 FQNEAQ (reference sequence). The CDR3: CASSWSYSIEAFF. The CDR3 DNA reads as TGTGCCAGCAGCTGGTCTTACAGCATCGAAGCTTTCTTT. Looking up the rest from reference TRBV7-9 and TRBJ1-1 gives the full variable domain: DTGVSQNPRHKITKRGQNVTFRCDPISEHNRLYWYRQTLGQGPEFLTYFQNEAQLEKSRLLSDRFSAERPKGSFSTLEIQRTEQGDSAMYLCASSWSYSIEAFFGQGTRLTVV.

This clone was observed once. CDR3 protein: CASSFGGQETQYF. The CDR3 DNA sequence: TGTGCCAGCAGTTTCGGGGGCCAAGAGACCCAGTACTTC. The V and J genes are TRBV28 and TRBJ2-5; tentatively, D is TRBD2 (6 bases). The CDR3 covers 13 residues. Trimming removed 3 bases at V and 1 base at J, with 6 bases between. Germline CDR1 is MDHEN and CDR2 is SYDVKM.

The chain has TRBV27 and TRBJ2-1; TRBD1 agrees at 9 bases. The germline gives CDR1 MNHEY, CDR2 SMNVEV (reference sequence). V gave up 7 bases and J gave up 3 bases; unmatched junction bases: 7. The CDR3 loop spans 15 amino acids. The CDR3 sequence: CASKLTGQGYNEQFF. The DNA for the CDR3 is TGTGCCAGCAAATTAACGGGACAGGGCTACAATGAGCAGTTCTTC.

This chain connects TRBV6-5 to TRBJ2-7; TRBD1 agrees at 8 bases. V shed 0 bases and J 3 bases; nucleotides not matched to a gene: 7. The CDR3 extends over 16 amino acids. From germline, CDR1 is MNHEY and CDR2 SVGAGI. This CDR3 is CASSYSTDRGYYEQYF. DNA for the CDR3: TGTGCCAGCAGTTACTCAACAGACAGGGGATACTACGAGCAGTACTTC.

For the CDR3, the DNA is TGCAGTGCTAGTCCCAGGGGTAGAATCACTGAAGCTTTCTTT. Its protein product is CSASPRGRITEAFF. The gene calls are TRBV20-1 and TRBJ1-1; D is possibly TRBD1 (6 bases). Trimming left V 3 bases short and J 4 bases short, with 15 bases between. Looked up from germline, CDR1 is DFQATT and CDR2 is SNEGSKA (reference sequence). CDR3 length: 14 amino acids.

This rearrangement joins TRBV24-1 to TRBJ2-3; 9 bases agree with TRBD2. This CDR3 has 15 residues. Trimming at V came to 4 bases and at J to 2 bases, leaving 3 bases not matched to a gene. Germline V gives CDR1 KGHDR, CDR2 SFDVKD. The CDR3 spells CATSESGRYTDTQYF. As DNA, the CDR3 is TGTGCCACCAGTGAAAGCGGGAGGTACACAGATACGCAGTATTTT.

This clone was recorded a few times. As DNA, the CDR3 is TGCGCCAGCAGCCAAGGGACCCAGTCTAGCCACGAGCAGTACTTC. Its protein is CASSQGTQSSHEQYF. This chain joins TRBV4-1 and TRBJ2-7; D possibly corresponds to TRBD2 (5 bases). Germline assignment: CDR1 MGHRA and CDR2 YSYEKL. This CDR3 comprises 15 residues. V was trimmed by 1 base and J by 5 bases, leaving 15 bases between them.

This sequence joins TRBV9 and TRBJ2-7; 11 nucleotides agree with TRBD2. The CDR3 spans 15 residues. V lost 0 bases to trimming and J lost 6 bases; unmatched junction nucleotides: 5. Germline-derived CDR1 and CDR2 are SGDLS and YYNGEE. CDR3 residues: CASSVEGTSGGEQYF. The CDR3 nucleotides are TGTGCCAGCAGCGTAGAGGGGACTAGCGGAGGCGAGCAGTACTTC.

A few counts support this clone. The V gene is TRBV7-2, the J gene TRBJ2-1; D is perhaps TRBD1 (6 bases). The CDR3 is 15 residues long. Germline values: CDR1 SGHTA, CDR2 FQGNSA. The ends were cut back, 1 base at V and 9 bases at J, with 16 bases in the middle. DNA for the CDR3: TGTGCCAGCAGCTTAGTACTGAGGGGGTGGGGTGAGCAGTTCTTC. Encoded protein: CASSLVLRGWGEQFF.

The chain recombines TRBV28 with TRBJ2-3, with TRBD2 identical over 9 bases. The CDR3 totals 16 residues. The trim removed 2 bases at V and 5 bases at J, leaving 8 bases unmatched. Germline V gene lookup returns CDR1 MDHEN and CDR2 SYDVKM. This chain's CDR3 is CASSLAGGRGVDTQYF. In nucleotides, the CDR3 is TGTGCCAGCAGTTTAGCGGGCGGGAGGGGGGTAGATACGCAGTATTTT.

The chain is built from TRBV7-2 and TRBJ1-5; no definite D call. Germline V gene lookup returns CDR1 SGHTA and CDR2 FQGNSA. V lost 5 bases and J 1 base, leaving 12 bases between the germline ends. The CDR3 contains 15 residues. The CDR3 coding sequence is TGTGCCAGCAGCCAAGGGCGGGCGAGCAATCAGCCCCAGCATTTT. It encodes CASSQGRASNQPQHF.

The CDR3 loop is CASRDGTDLYNEQFF. CDR3 in DNA: TGTGCCAGCAGGGACGGGACAGACCTCTACAATGAGCAGTTCTTC. This sequence joins TRBV28 and TRBJ2-1; 7 nucleotides match TRBD1. J was trimmed by 3 bases and V by 6 bases; bases with no gene match: 8. In germline, CDR1 is MDHEN, CDR2 SYDVKM. This CDR3 is built from 15 residues.

The chain joins TRBV19 to TRBJ1-4, with a weak D call TRBD1 (5 bases). The CDR3 extends over 13 amino acids. Germline-derived CDR1 and CDR2 are LNHDA and SQIVND (reference sequence). The germline V and J ends were trimmed by 6 bases and 2 bases, with 7 bases remaining between them. The CDR3: CASRWGTNEKLFF. For the CDR3, the DNA is TGTGCCAGTAGATGGGGCACTAATGAAAAACTGTTTTTT.